These 9 T cell receptor beta chains share one sample of origin, sequenced in a study of long-term antiretroviral therapy in people with HIV. Investigators performed immunoSEQ version v3.0 at survey level. Using immunoSEQ multiplex PCR, the repertoire was profiled, and TCRdb retains in-frame clones only, with some absent. The top ten clones hold 3% to 3.5% of a sample with some 35,000 clones, around 74% of them seen once. The sequences come from unsorted PBMCs, collected 3 years after starting antiretroviral therapy. The receptors here all came from a man between 50 and 59 years old with HIV.

The genes are TRBV5-8 and TRBJ1-5; TRBD1 is a possible D gene (6 bases). The CDR3 is 15 amino acids. Germline loops: CDR1 SGHTS, CDR2 YDEGEE. Trimming removed 4 bases from V and 7 bases from J, with 18 bases in between. The CDR3 loop reads CASSPRGGREQPQHF. CDR3 in DNA: TGTGCCAGCAGCCCCCGGGGGGGGCGAGAACAGCCCCAGCATTTT.

The chain couples TRBV20-1 to TRBJ1-1, with D possibly being TRBD1 (5 bases). The CDR3 covers 11 residues. Germline V gene lookup returns CDR1 DFQATT and CDR2 SNEGSKA (reference sequence). The CDR3 DNA reads as TGCAGGGCCCGGGGGGGAACTGAAGCTTTCTTT. As protein: CRARGGTEAFF.

This clone was seen a single time. This CDR3 reads CSVLVGAYEQYF. In DNA form, the CDR3 reads TGCAGCGTTTTAGTAGGGGCCTACGAGCAGTACTTC. The genes are TRBV29-1 and TRBJ2-7; the D gene is possibly TRBD1 (5 bases). Germline loops: CDR1 SQVTM, CDR2 ANQGSEA. Trimming cost V 5 bases and J 2 bases, with 10 bases left between them. This CDR3 is 12 amino acids long.

The chain combines TRBV7-6 with TRBJ2-5; D not resolved. Germline-derived CDR1 and CDR2 are SGHVS and FNYEAQ. Trimming took 2 bases from V and 4 from J, leaving 11 bases between them. CDR3 length equals 14 residues. In nucleotides, the CDR3 is TGTGCCAGCAGCTTAAACTGGCAAGGAGAGACCCAGTACTTC. Translating gives CASSLNWQGETQYF.

J is TRBJ2-4 and V is TRBV19; 7 bases line up with TRBD2. J lost 3 bases, V lost 10 bases, and 12 bases had no gene match. Germline values: CDR1 LNHDA, CDR2 SQIVND (reference sequence). The CDR3 totals 15 residues. Here the CDR3 reads CATGVRGVDKNIQYF. The CDR3 DNA reads TGTGCCACCGGGGTACGGGGGGTGGACAAAAACATTCAGTACTTC.

The V call is TRBV14, the J call TRBJ2-6; D remains ambiguous. This CDR3 spans 15 amino acids. Germline CDR1 SGHDN, CDR2 FVKESK. V was trimmed by 3 bases and J by 0 bases, leaving 6 bases between them. CDR3 coding DNA: TGTGCCAGCAGCCACGGAAGCTCTGGGGCCAACGTCCTGACTTTC. This codes for CASSHGSSGANVLTF.

V gene TRBV7-9 combines with J gene TRBJ1-5; the D is unclear. Trimming took 4 bases from V and 0 from J, leaving 7 bases between them. The CDR3 length is 14 residues. Germline CDR1 and CDR2: SEHNR and FQNEAQ (reference sequence). The CDR3 is CASSSIYSNQPQHF. The CDR3 DNA is TGTGCCAGCAGCTCTATATATAGCAATCAGCCCCAGCATTTT.

J is TRBJ1-1 and V is TRBV28; a weak D match, TRBD1 (5 bases). The V end was cut by 0 bases, the J end by 4 bases, with 12 bases between. CDR1 and CDR2 (germline): MDHEN, SYDVKM. The CDR3 spans 15 residues. In DNA form, the CDR3 reads TGTGCCAGCAGTTTATGGGCAGGGAGAGGCACTGAAGCTTTCTTT. Translation gives CASSLWAGRGTEAFF.

The chain carries TRBV18 and TRBJ2-7, with 9 nucleotides matching TRBD2. This CDR3 spans 14 amino acids. V lost 0 bases, J lost 7 bases, and 4 bases stayed unmatched. Germline CDR1 KGHSH, CDR2 LQKENI. The CDR3 loop is CASSPPGLANEQYF. In DNA form, the CDR3 reads TGTGCCAGCTCACCACCGGGACTAGCCAATGAGCAGTACTTC. The variable domain in full, with the rest retrieved from reference TRBV18 and TRBJ2-7, is NAGVMQNPRHLVRRRGQEARLRCSPMKGHSHVYWYRQLPEEGLKFMVYLQKENIIDESGMPKERFSAEFPKEGPSILRIQQVVRGDSAAYFCASSPPGLANEQYFGPGTRLTVT.